The clone carrying this T cell receptor (beta chain) has more than one count but fewer than ten. No antigen is known for it. CDR3 length: 14 amino acids. CDR1 is SEHNR, CDR2 FQNEAQ, per germline (reference sequence). V lost 5 bases to trimming and J lost 3 bases, with 14 bases between them. Each single cDNA molecule received a unique molecular identifier. A single record per CDR3 protein comes from TCRdb applying MiXCR to the 5' RACE reads. This sample has 65,000 to 85,000 distinct CDR3 sequences, with 9.5% to 15% found just once. This entry is derived from a study of early T cells in non-severe SARS-CoV-2 infection. Study overall: Chains were unpaired, as sequencing was done on bulk RNA from unsorted whole blood.

Whole-study results and caveats: Anti-spike CD8 responses were favored in VDJdb matching, and private and CD4 specificities were missed.

This rearrangement joins TRBV7-9 to TRBJ2-7, with D unresolved. Material: whole blood. The sequence was obtained from an adult who was a healthcare worker with PCR-confirmed SARS-CoV-2 infection or an uninfected control (not recorded which). CDR3 in DNA: TGTGCCAGCAGCAGTCCCGGGCCGATCTACGAGCAGTACTTC. Translation: CASSSPGPIYEQYF.